Presented here are 31 T cell receptor beta chains from one specimen sequenced in a study of T cells in Graves' hyperthyroidism and ophthalmopathy. The investigators amplified TCR beta CDR3 regions from RNA transcripts. The HTBI primer set drove a first-round RT-PCR of the TCR CDR3. TCRdb processed the multiplex PCR reads anew with MiXCR; each CDR3 protein has one entry. The sample contains 490,000 or so distinct CDR3 sequences, approximately 20% of which appear only once. The specimen sequenced was blood. The receptors stem from a man aged 40-49 years with Graves' ophthalmopathy.

This clonotype has a handful of counts. J is TRBJ2-1 and V is TRBV7-6; TRBD2 matches 9 bases. Germline CDR1 is SGHVS and CDR2 is FNYEAQ. The CDR3 loop spans 16 amino acids. V shed 4 bases, J shed 5 bases, and the junction held 9 bases outside the gene matches. CDR3 coding DNA: TGTGCCAGCAGCTCGGGGACTAGCAGAGGTAACAATGAGCAGTTCTTC. Its translation is CASSSGTSRGNNEQFF.

This clonotype was counted many times. The V and J genes are TRBV18 and TRBJ1-4; 7 bases map to TRBD1. The V segment lost 0 bases and the J segment 7 bases; nucleotides outside the gene matches: 2. The CDR3 has 14 amino acids. Germline assignment: CDR1 KGHSH and CDR2 LQKENI. CDR3 nucleotide sequence: TGTGCCAGCTCACCACCGTGGACAGGTGAAAAACTGTTTTTT. As protein: CASSPPWTGEKLFF.

This clonotype was counted ten times or more. The chain is built from TRBV3-1 and TRBJ2-2, with 11 bases fitting TRBD2. The junction had 5 bases not matched to a gene; V was cut back by 5 bases and J by 0 bases. The CDR3 has 17 amino acids. Germline values: CDR1 LGHDT, CDR2 YNNKEL (reference sequence). CDR3 sequence reads: CASSFGLAGTNTGELFF. The CDR3, as DNA: TGTGCCAGCAGCTTTGGACTAGCGGGCACGAACACCGGGGAGCTGTTTTTT. The full variable domain, in which reference TRBV3-1 and TRBJ2-2 provide the parts outside the CDR3, is DTAVSQTPKYLVTQMGNDKSIKCEQNLGHDTMYWYKQDSKKFLKIMFSYNNKELIINETVPNRFSPKSPDKAHLNLHINSLELGDSAVYFCASSFGLAGTNTGELFFGEGSRLTVL.

This clonotype was counted many times. The chain has TRBV7-9 and TRBJ2-3; D unresolved. Germline CDR1 is SEHNR and CDR2 is FQNEAQ (reference sequence). CDR3 length equals 17 residues. V gave up 6 bases and J gave up 2 bases, with 21 bases separating them. CDR3 residues: CASSLPLGVRTTDTQYF. CDR3 nucleotide sequence: TGTGCCAGCAGTTTACCCCTTGGGGTAAGGACCACAGATACGCAGTATTTT.

This clonotype was seen more than once but under ten times. The V and J genes are TRBV29-1 and TRBJ1-2; possibly TRBD1 for D (5 bases). The CDR3 extends over 14 amino acids. Germline lookup yields CDR1 SQVTM and CDR2 ANQGSEA. Trimming removed 0 bases from V and 6 bases from J, with 14 bases in between. Here the CDR3 DNA reads TGCAGCGTTGAAGATGGTAAAGGGGTGAATGGCTACACCTTC. Amino acids: CSVEDGKGVNGYTF.

This clonotype was detected a few times. The DNA of the CDR3 is TGTGCCAGCAGTTCGGGACTAGCGGCAGTCAGCACAGATACGCAGTATTTT. It specifies CASSSGLAAVSTDTQYF. The chain links TRBV6-1 to TRBJ2-3, with TRBD2 matching 11 bases. With 5 bases clipped from V and 0 bases from J, the junction kept 7 bases outside the gene matches. There are 17 residues in the CDR3. CDR1 is MNHNS, CDR2 SASEGT, per germline.

The chain has TRBV3-2 and TRBJ1-5; the table calls TRBD1, which could not be checked here. TRBV3-2 is an annotated pseudogene. CDR3 length equals 14 residues. The CDR3 region is CATEGQGKNQPQHF. CDR3 sequence (DNA): TGTGCCACCGAGGGACAGGGGAAGAATCAGCCCCAGCATTTT.

V is TRBV29-1 and J is TRBJ2-3, with D possibly TRBD2 on 6 matching bases. The CDR3 loop spans 14 amino acids. V shed 7 bases and J shed 0 bases, with 14 bases lying between them. CDR1 and CDR2 (germline): SQVTM, ANQGSEA. CDR3 bases: TGCAGCGGAGTGGGACTGACAAGCACAGATACGCAGTATTTT. It encodes CSGVGLTSTDTQYF.

The rearrangement joins TRBV4-3 to TRBJ2-1; D not certain. Trimming removed 0 bases at V and 6 bases at J, with 6 bases between. This CDR3 is 13 amino acids long. Germline assignment: CDR1 LGHNA and CDR2 YSLEER. The CDR3 spells CASSQEMANEQFF. CDR3 nucleotides: TGCGCCAGCAGCCAAGAGATGGCCAATGAGCAGTTCTTC.

The chain uses TRBV6-1 and TRBJ2-1; 7 bases are a match to TRBD1. Trimming at V came to 7 bases and at J to 0 bases, leaving 3 bases not matched to a gene. The CDR3 spans 14 residues. Looked up from germline, CDR1 is MNHNS and CDR2 is SASEGT. CDR3 sequence: CASTGQSSYNEQFF. CDR3 DNA: TGTGCCAGCACGGGACAGAGCTCCTACAATGAGCAGTTCTTC.

This chain joins TRBV20-1 and TRBJ2-1, with 7 bases fitting TRBD1. Unmatched junction bases numbered 9, after V lost 5 bases and J lost 5 bases. Germline V lookup: CDR1 DFQATT, CDR2 SNEGSKA (reference sequence). The CDR3 totals 14 residues. CDR3 amino acids: CSAEGALGDNEQFF. The CDR3 DNA follows: TGCAGTGCTGAGGGGGCCCTAGGGGACAATGAGCAGTTCTTC.

At least ten counts were recorded for this clonotype. The rearrangement uses TRBV28 and TRBJ1-5; 7 bases are a match to TRBD1. The trim removed 5 bases at V and 0 bases at J, leaving 7 bases unmatched. The V gene's germline CDR1 is MDHEN and CDR2 SYDVKM. This CDR3 contains 16 residues. The CDR3 spells CASSLRTGHSNQPQHF. Here the CDR3 DNA reads TGTGCCAGCAGTCTCCGGACAGGCCATAGCAATCAGCCCCAGCATTTT.

This clonotype was found a few times. The gene calls are TRBV7-2 and TRBJ1-4; the D is unclear. The CDR3 sequence is 14 residues long. Per germline, CDR1 SGHTA and CDR2 FQGNSA. The germline V and J ends were trimmed by 2 bases and 0 bases, with 4 bases remaining between them. CDR3 nucleotide sequence: TGTGCCAGCAGCTTACATTCAACTAATGAAAAACTGTTTTTT. Its protein is CASSLHSTNEKLFF.

This clonotype was counted ten times or more. The V gene is TRBV30, the J gene TRBJ2-7, with D perhaps matching TRBD2 (5 bases). V lost 5 bases, J lost 5 bases, and 16 bases lay in between. Germline V gene data show CDR1 as GTSNPN and CDR2 as SVGIG (reference sequence). There are 13 residues in the CDR3. The CDR3 nucleotides read TGTGCCTGGTCCGCGGGCATTGGGGACGAGCAGTACTTC. Protein: CAWSAGIGDEQYF.

Ten or more counts support this clonotype. The chain recombines TRBV11-2 with TRBJ2-7; 11 positions agree with TRBD2. The CDR3 is 15 amino acids. The V and J ends lost 4 bases and 3 bases, in that order; junction bases with no gene match: 5. In germline, CDR1 is SGHAT, CDR2 FQNNGV. CDR3 sequence (DNA): TGTGCCAGCAGCTCTAGACTAGCGGGGTACTACGAGCAGTACTTC. Translating gives CASSSRLAGYYEQYF.

V usage is TRBV27 and J usage is TRBJ2-1, with D hard to call. Trimming shortened V by 5 bases and J by 6 bases, and 14 bases separated the two germline ends. The CDR3 runs to 14 residues. Germline V gives CDR1 MNHEY, CDR2 SMNVEV (reference sequence). The CDR3: CASSMRTAVNEQFF. Here the CDR3 DNA reads TGTGCCAGCAGTATGCGGACGGCAGTCAATGAGCAGTTCTTC.

The table lists this clonotype with a few counts. This chain joins TRBV6-1 and TRBJ2-3; D not certain. CDR1 and CDR2 from the germline V gene are MNHNS and SASEGT. Trimming left V 5 bases short and J 4 bases short, with 16 bases between. CDR3 length: 15 residues. The DNA for the CDR3 is TGTGCCAGCAGTCGGTTACACGCCTTGCCAGATACGCAGTATTTT. As protein: CASSRLHALPDTQYF.

The sample holds many counts of this clonotype. V and J are TRBV2 and TRBJ2-1; TRBD2 matches 7 bases. J lost 6 bases, V lost 10 bases, and 12 bases had no gene match. The CDR3 is 14 amino acids. Germline-derived CDR1 and CDR2 are SNHLY and FYNNEI. The DNA for the CDR3 is TGTGCCACCACCACTAGCGCCCCCCTCAATGAGCAGTTCTTC. It specifies CATTTSAPLNEQFF.

This clonotype was detected a few times. The chain couples TRBV18 to TRBJ2-7; D gene unclear. The germline gives CDR1 KGHSH, CDR2 LQKENI. Deletions cut 3 bases from V and 0 bases from J, with 12 bases between. CDR3 length equals 15 residues. CDR3 sequence: CASSPTQASSYEQYF. The CDR3 region has the DNA TGTGCCAGCTCACCCACACAAGCGAGCTCCTACGAGCAGTACTTC. The variable domain in full, with the rest retrieved from reference TRBV18 and TRBJ2-7, is NAGVMQNPRHLVRRRGQEARLRCSPMKGHSHVYWYRQLPEEGLKFMVYLQKENIIDESGMPKERFSAEFPKEGPSILRIQQVVRGDSAAYFCASSPTQASSYEQYFGPGTRLTVT.

In its sample, this clonotype was seen many times. The rearrangement links TRBV30 to TRBJ2-1; D gene unclear. Germline V lookup: CDR1 GTSNPN, CDR2 SVGIG (reference sequence). The ends were cut back, 2 bases at V and 4 bases at J, with 9 bases in the middle. The length of the CDR3 is 13 residues. CDR3 bases: TGTGCCTGGAGTCCTGGGCAATACAATGAGCAGTTCTTC. It yields the protein CAWSPGQYNEQFF. The full variable domain, in which reference TRBV30 and TRBJ2-1 provide the parts outside the CDR3, is SQTIHQWPATLVQPVGSPLSLECTVEGTSNPNLYWYRQAAGRGLQLLFYSVGIGQISSEVPQNLSASRPQDRQFILSSKKLLLSDSGFYLCAWSPGQYNEQFFGPGTRLTVL.

The chain has TRBV5-1 and TRBJ1-6; 10 bases map to TRBD1. The CDR3 is made up of 15 amino acids. Germline CDR1 reads SGHRS; CDR2 reads YFSETQ. With 0 bases clipped from V and 9 bases from J, the junction kept 3 bases outside the gene matches. The CDR3 nucleotides read TGCGCCAGCAGCTTGGACGGGACAGGGGTTTCACCCCTCCACTTT. Translation: CASSLDGTGVSPLHF.

V and J are TRBV7-9 and TRBJ2-7, with 9 bases matching TRBD2. Trimming took 5 bases from V and 1 from J; bases not matched to a gene: 3. Germline CDR1 reads SEHNR; CDR2 reads FQNEAQ (reference sequence). The CDR3 is 14 amino acids. The DNA of the CDR3 is TGTGCCAGCAGCCCTCTAGCGGGGTCCTACGAGCAGTACTTC. This encodes CASSPLAGSYEQYF.

The CDR3 protein is CASSGLAGTEDTQYF. The CDR3 nucleotides read TGTGCCAGCAGTGGACTAGCGGGGACCGAAGATACGCAGTATTTT. V gene TRBV6-2 or TRBV6-3 combines with J gene TRBJ2-3; 12 positions match TRBD2. From germline, CDR1 is MNHEY and CDR2 SVGEGT. CDR3 length: 15 residues. The J segment lost 5 bases and the V segment lost 5 bases, leaving 5 bases of the junction unmatched.

The gene calls are TRBV29-1 and TRBJ2-7; D could derive from TRBD1 or TRBD2 (5 bases each). Trimming took 4 bases from V and 3 from J, leaving 22 bases between them. Looked up from germline, CDR1 is SQVTM and CDR2 is ANQGSEA. The CDR3 length is 16 residues. CDR3 in amino acids: CSVGGKDGGVFYEQYF. CDR3 in DNA: TGCAGCGTTGGGGGGAAAGACGGAGGAGTTTTCTACGAGCAGTACTTC.

This clonotype occurred a few times. The chain links TRBV27 to TRBJ2-7; possible D gene TRBD2, 5 bases. The germline V gene has CDR1 MNHEY and CDR2 SMNVEV (reference sequence). CDR3 length equals 15 residues. Trimming took 6 bases from V and 0 from J, leaving 15 bases between them. The CDR3: CASRLFSGSSYEQYF. DNA for the CDR3: TGTGCCAGCAGATTGTTCAGCGGATCCTCCTACGAGCAGTACTTC.

This clonotype was found many times. This chain uses TRBV30 with TRBJ2-1, with no clear D. This CDR3 spans 11 amino acids. Germline CDR1 reads GTSNPN; CDR2 reads SVGIG (reference sequence). V lost 3 bases to trimming and J lost 10 bases, with 10 bases between them. CDR3 residues: CAWSRQGEQFF. Written as DNA, the CDR3 is TGTGCCTGGAGCCGACAAGGCGAGCAGTTCTTC.

The CDR3 loop is CASGSMDIQYF. In nucleotides, the CDR3 is TGTGCCAGCGGGAGTATGGACATTCAGTACTTC. The rearrangement links TRBV28 to TRBJ2-4, with a tentative D call TRBD2 (5 bases). The CDR3 covers 11 residues. CDR1 and CDR2 (germline): MDHEN, SYDVKM. Trimming cost V 8 bases and J 8 bases, with 10 bases left between them.

The chain carries TRBV6-5 and TRBJ1-2; 10 bases agree with TRBD1. Germline V CDR1 and CDR2: MNHEY, SVGAGI. V lost 1 base, J lost 8 bases, and 4 bases stayed unmatched. The CDR3 has 14 amino acids. CDR3 loop: CASSYFLTGGGYTF. For the CDR3, the DNA is TGTGCCAGCAGTTACTTCTTGACAGGGGGCGGCTACACCTTC.

This clonotype was counted many times. The V gene is TRBV30, the J gene TRBJ1-1; the D is unclear. The V gene's germline CDR1 is GTSNPN and CDR2 SVGIG (reference sequence). Trimming removed 1 base from V and 8 bases from J, with 8 bases in between. This CDR3 is 11 amino acids long. The CDR3 reads CAWSGGNEAFF. The DNA for the CDR3 is TGTGCCTGGAGTGGGGGAAACGAAGCTTTCTTT.

The chain couples TRBV12-3 or TRBV12-4 to TRBJ2-1; TRBD2 might be the D (6 bases). V gave up 6 bases and J gave up 0 bases, with 15 bases separating them. This CDR3 region has 16 residues. The DNA for the CDR3 is TGTGCCAGCAGCCTCCGGGACTCCCGCTCCTACAATGAGCAGTTCTTC. Its translation is CASSLRDSRSYNEQFF.

The sample holds one count of this clonotype. This could be a read error, since a much larger clone is one nucleotide away. This chain connects TRBV27 to TRBJ2-2, with 7 bases lining up with TRBD2. The V gene's germline CDR1 is MNHEY and CDR2 SMNVEV (reference sequence). This CDR3 contains 15 residues. CDR3 sequence reads: CTSSFASGNTGELFF. The CDR3 nucleotides are TGTACCAGCAGTTTTGCTAGCGGGAACACCGGGGAGCTGTTTTTT.